The T cell receptor beta chain described here comes from a study of shared clonotypes between healthy human individuals. Study-level background: Each donor contributed plates that comprised three CD4 naive, three CD4 memory, two CD8 naive and one CD8 memory.

Germline CDR1 reads LGHNA; CDR2 reads YNFKEQ. This CDR3 is 16 amino acids long. Trimming removed 0 bases at V and 5 bases at J, with 16 bases between. Profiled with immunoSEQ multiplex PCR; TCRdb holds only in-frame clones, not every one. The sample yields more than 1.2 million clones, about 98.5% seen once. V and J are TRBV4-2 and TRBJ1-2; unclear D gene. Material: naive CD4+ T cells sorted from blood. Subset here: CD45RA+ positively selected. The source is a young man in good health. CDR3 amino acids: CASSQDSGAARYGYTF. CDR3 nucleotides: TGTGCCAGCAGCCAAGATAGCGGCGCGGCGAGGTATGGCTACACCTTC.